The 6 T cell receptor beta chains presented below share a single source sample, sequenced in a study of long-term antiretroviral therapy in people with HIV. At survey level, the immunoSEQ assay was run in its v3.0 version. Using immunoSEQ multiplex PCR, the repertoire was profiled, and TCRdb retains in-frame clones only, with some absent. The repertoire holds 25,000 to 30,000 clones, 90% seen once, with 4.3% in the top ten. Specimen: unsorted PBMCs, collected 5 to 5.5 years after starting antiretroviral therapy. These receptors were taken from a woman between 40 and 55 years old with HIV.

J is TRBJ1-2 and V is TRBV19; 9 bases align to TRBD1. Germline CDR1 and CDR2: LNHDA and SQIVND (reference sequence). This CDR3 has 15 residues. V dropped 0 bases and J dropped 7; count of bases not matched to a gene: 6. The CDR3 DNA is TGTGCCAGTAGTATAGAAATAGGGACAGGGTCTGGCTACACCTTC. Its protein product is CASSIEIGTGSGYTF.

This chain connects TRBV10-3 to TRBJ1-1, with 11 positions matching TRBD1. Germline V gene lookup returns CDR1 ENHRY and CDR2 SYGVKD. J lost 4 bases, V lost 3 bases, and 4 bases had no gene match. This CDR3 contains 15 residues. CDR3 sequence: CAISDPGTGGTEAFF. In DNA form, the CDR3 reads TGTGCCATCAGTGATCCCGGGACAGGGGGCACTGAAGCTTTCTTT.

The CDR3, as DNA: TGTGCCAGCACTGGGGACAGGGGGCTCTACGAGCAGTACTTC. Translating gives CASTGDRGLYEQYF. The gene calls are TRBV2 and TRBJ2-7; 12 bases map to TRBD1. The V and J ends lost 7 bases and 3 bases, in that order; junction bases with no gene match: 4. The CDR3 is 14 amino acids. CDR1 SNHLY and CDR2 FYNNEI come from the germline V gene. Complete variable domain (other parts from reference TRBV2 and TRBJ2-7): EPEVTQTPSHQVTQMGQEVILRCVPISNHLYFYWYRQILGQKVEFLVSFYNNEISEKSEIFDDQFSVERPDGSNFTLKIRSTKLEDSAMYFCASTGDRGLYEQYFGPGTRLTVT.

The gene calls are TRBV6-5 and TRBJ1-6, with 7 bases aligning to TRBD1. Germline trimming cut 0 bases from V and 10 bases from J; bases unmatched to any gene: 9. The germline V gene encodes CDR1 MNHEY and CDR2 SVGAGI. This CDR3 contains 16 residues. The CDR3 sequence: CASSYSEIQGMSPLHF. The CDR3 nucleotides are TGTGCCAGCAGTTACTCGGAAATACAGGGGATGTCACCCCTCCACTTT.

V is TRBV25-1 and J is TRBJ1-1; 10 nucleotides agree with TRBD1. This CDR3 has 14 residues. The germline V gene encodes CDR1 MGHDK and CDR2 SYGVNS. V lost 6 bases to trimming and J lost 5 bases; unmatched junction nucleotides: 6. CDR3 DNA: TGTGCCAGCAGGGACAGGGGGGAAGGGACTGAAGCTTTCTTT. This encodes CASRDRGEGTEAFF.

This clone was detected only once. The J gene is TRBJ1-3, the V gene TRBV19; 7 positions agree with TRBD1. The CDR3 contains 15 residues. The trim removed 4 bases at V and 2 bases at J, leaving 5 bases unmatched. From germline, CDR1 is LNHDA and CDR2 SQIVND (reference sequence). Here the CDR3 reads CASSTPGTAGNTIYF. In DNA, the CDR3 is TGTGCCAGTAGTACGCCAGGGACAGCTGGAAACACCATATATTTT.